These T cell receptor beta chains were read from a single sample in a study of cytomegalovirus exposure and HLA in healthy donors. Method: immunoSEQ multiplex PCR; TCRdb's copy keeps in-frame clones and lacks some. This table holds about 180,000 clones, 65% to 80% found once. Sequenced material: PBMCs. These receptor sequences come from a woman in her thirties or forties in good health and CMV-seronegative. CDR3s include the opening cysteine and the closing phenylalanine or tryptophan. Each record gives: CDR3 length, J gene, V gene, CDR3 protein.

17 | TRBJ1-5 | TRBV18 | CASSLSTRTAQGQPQHF
15 | TRBJ2-5 | TRBV30 | CAWSTRLASGETQYF
16 | TRBJ1-2 | TRBV28 | CASSIGGQGLDYGYTF
13 | TRBJ1-6 | TRBV7-2 | CASSSRQGSPLHF
17 | TRBJ1-3 | TRBV28 | CASSFRGQGALGNTIYF
15 | TRBJ2-1 | TRBV6-5 | CASSSGLARADEQFF
16 | TRBJ1-2 | TRBV30 | CAWSKSGRGFDYGYTF
15 | TRBJ2-3 | TRBV10-3 | CAISDPSGGGDTQYF
14 | TRBJ2-7 | TRBV5-1 | CASSPTGGRDEQYF
15 | TRBJ2-5 | TRBV6-1 | CASSIDRGWQETQYF
12 | TRBJ2-7 | TRBV15 | CATSRGFDEQYF
16 | TRBJ1-2 | TRBV18 | CASSPLEGRRNYGYTF
14 | TRBJ1-2 | TRBV19 | CASSIPRPLYGYTF
15 | TRBJ1-4 | TRBV5-3 | CARSPQNRPNEKLFF
13 | TRBJ2-1 | TRBV27 | CASSVLADNEQFF
16 | TRBJ2-2 | TRBV4-3 | CASSPTGQSHTGELFF
12 | TRBJ2-1 | TRBV15 | CATSRSDNEQFF
14 | TRBJ1-1 | TRBV30 | CAWRSQGANTEAFF
14 | TRBJ1-1 | TRBV11-1 | CASSVQHTNTEAFF